The clone carrying this T cell receptor beta chain showed up just a few times. The V and J ends lost 6 bases and 5 bases respectively, with 13 bases between them. CDR3 length: 14 residues. The germline CDR1 and CDR2 sequences are WSHSY and SAAADI. The data are from a study of CD8+ T cells in alopecia areata. The authors extracted RNA and reverse transcribed it into cDNA as the sequencing template. The repertoire was sequenced with immunoSEQ multiplex PCR; TCRdb's copy has only in-frame clones and lacks some. Seen here are 200,000 to 250,000 clones, about 60% observed once, and the top ten hold around 0.46%.

This TCR was sampled from a human donor with alopecia areata. The sample in question was CD4+ T cells sorted from blood, obtained at week 0. The chain is built from TRBV10-2 and TRBJ1-4, with D unresolved. The CDR3 DNA reads as TGCGCCAGCAGCTTACTCGGCGGGAATGAAAAACTGTTTTTT. Amino acid sequence: CASSLLGGNEKLFF.